Listed below are T cell receptor beta chains from one sample, sequenced in a study of OX40 agonist ivuxolimab in advanced cancers. Method: immunoSEQ multiplex PCR; TCRdb's copy keeps in-frame clones and lacks some. This table holds tens of thousands of clones, nearly 85% found once. Material: CD4+ or CD8+ T cells sorted from blood, obtained in a trial of the OX40 agonist ivuxolimab. Receptors were obtained from an adult with an advanced solid tumor such as melanoma, head and neck, liver or kidney cancer. Each CDR3 is given with its conserved first and last residue. The D gene is left open where the match is weak. Clone size is not always given. Where it is, it says once, few, many or a class for expanded clones.

j_gene	abundance	d_gene	v_gene	CDR3nt	CDR3aa
TRBJ2-1	once	NA	TRBV12-5	TGTGCTAGTGGTTTGGTAGGTTTCGGGGAGCCTGGAAATGAGCAGTTCTTC	CASGLVGFGEPGNEQFF
TRBJ1-2	once	TRBD1	TRBV5-1	TGCGCCAGCAGCGTCGGACAGGGACCCAACTATGGCTACACCTTC	CASSVGQGPNYGYTF
TRBJ1-4	NA	TRBD1	TRBV2	TGTGCCAGCAGTATCAGACAGGGAATCGTGGAACTGTTTTTT	CASSIRQGIVELFF
TRBJ2-7	once	TRBD2	TRBV7-2	TGTGCCAGCAGCTTAGGGTGGCTAGCGGGCTCCTACGAGCAGTACTTC	CASSLGWLAGSYEQYF
TRBJ1-1	many	NA	TRBV12-5	TGTGCTAGTGGTTTGATGGGGGGCACTGAAGCTTTCTTT	CASGLMGGTEAFF
TRBJ1-1	NA	NA	TRBV7-2	TGTGCCAGCAGCTCGAACGCAGGGAAAGGGACTGAAGCTTTCTTT	CASSSNAGKGTEAFF
TRBJ1-1	few	NA	TRBV11-2	TGTGCCAGCAGTCAACATCAGGGTCAGAGGGCTGAAGCTTTCTTT	CASSQHQGQRAEAFF
TRBJ1-5	few	NA	TRBV2	TGTGCCAGCAGTGAAACCGTCATCAATCAGCCCCAGCATTTT	CASSETVINQPQHF
TRBJ1-2	NA	TRBD1	TRBV6-1	TGTGCCACAGGGGGCGAAATAACTGGCTACACCTTC	CATGGEITGYTF
TRBJ1-2	NA	NA	TRBV12-5	TGTGCTAGTGGTTCCGACAGTCATTGGGGCTATGGCTACACCTTC	CASGSDSHWGYGYTF
TRBJ1-1	once	NA	TRBV2	TGTGCCAGCAGTGAAGGTCAGCTAAACACTGAAGCTTTCTTT	CASSEGQLNTEAFF
TRBJ2-7	NA	NA	TRBV4-2	TGTGCCAGCAGCCAAGGGTTACCAGGCAGGGACGTGACCTACGAGCAGTACTTC	CASSQGLPGRDVTYEQYF
TRBJ1-4	NA	TRBD1	TRBV11-2	TGTGCCAGCAGCTTAGAACCGGACAGGTATGAAAAACTGTTTTTT	CASSLEPDRYEKLFF
TRBJ1-2	NA	TRBD1	TRBV27	TGTGCCAGCAGGACAGGGGGCGCGAACTATGGCTACACCTTC	CASRTGGANYGYTF
TRBJ1-5	once	NA	TRBV7-8	TGTGCCAGCAGCTTAGCTCGAAGTTGGGGCAATCAGCCCCAGCATTTT	CASSLARSWGNQPQHF
TRBJ2-1	NA	TRBD1	TRBV28	TGTGCCAGCAGTTTCGTGTCAGGGACAGATGAGCAGTTCTTC	CASSFVSGTDEQFF
TRBJ2-5	NA	NA	TRBV2	TGTGCCAGCAGTACTGGTTCAATTGAGACCCAGTACTTC	CASSTGSIETQYF
TRBJ1-2	NA	NA	TRBV6-5	TGTGCCAGCAGTTACTCAATAGGGATGGACTATGGCTACACCTTC	CASSYSIGMDYGYTF
TRBJ1-5	NA	TRBD1	TRBV29-1	TGCAGCGCCGAATCGAGACAGGGGATTTGCAGCAATCAGCCCCAGCATTTT	CSAESRQGICSNQPQHF
TRBJ1-3	NA	NA	TRBV6-6	TGTGCCAGCAGGGTGGGCAGTCCGACTGGAAACACCATATATTTT	CASRVGSPTGNTIYF
TRBJ1-2	NA	TRBD1	TRBV30	TGTGCCAGCGACAGGGGAGGAGGGGTCTATGGCTACACCTTC	CASDRGGGVYGYTF
TRBJ1-1	few	TRBD1	TRBV7-9	TGTGCCAGCAGCTCCCGGGACAGGAGTCTTGTAGCTTTCTTT	CASSSRDRSLVAFF
TRBJ1-5	NA	NA	TRBV5-1	TGCGCCAGCAGCCCCGACCCCTACAGGGCCGGGCATAGCAATCAGCCCCAGCATTTT	CASSPDPYRAGHSNQPQHF
TRBJ2-3	NA	NA	TRBV29-1	TGCAGCGTTGATACAGGCACAGATACGCAGTATTTT	CSVDTGTDTQYF
TRBJ2-1	NA	NA	TRBV7-3	TGTGCCAGCAGCTTCGGATCAGCGGCTGCCTACAATGAGCAGTTCTTC	CASSFGSAAAYNEQFF
TRBJ2-3	NA	TRBD2	TRBV5-1	TGCGCCAGCAGCTTTGTCGGACTAGCGGGGTTAGATACGCAGTATTTT	CASSFVGLAGLDTQYF
TRBJ1-1	NA	NA	TRBV7-2	TGTGCCAGCAGCGAACTAGGGAGGAAAGCTTTCTTT	CASSELGRKAFF
TRBJ2-7	NA	NA	TRBV6-6	TGTGCCAGCAGTTACTCGTGGGAAATTGCCTACGAGCAGTACTTC	CASSYSWEIAYEQYF
TRBJ2-7	once	NA	TRBV7-3	TGTGCCAGCAGCTTAGAGGGCTCCTATTCTTACGAGCAGTACTTC	CASSLEGSYSYEQYF
TRBJ1-1	once	TRBD1	TRBV5-1	TGCGCCAGCAGTCTACAAGGGGGCTCGAACACTGAAGCTTTCTTT	CASSLQGGSNTEAFF
TRBJ1-5	NA	NA	TRBV28	TGTGCCAGCAGTTTATGGGACGGGAATCAGCCCCAGCATTTT	CASSLWDGNQPQHF
TRBJ2-7	NA	NA	TRBV7-2	NA	CASSTSGGPSYEQYF
TRBJ1-1	NA	NA	TRBV6-5	TGTGCCAGCAGCCGACAGATCTCGGGAACTGAAGCTTTCTTT	CASSRQISGTEAFF
TRBJ2-5	NA	TRBD2	TRBV12-5	TGTGCTAGTGGGGCGGGGCTAGCGGGATACGGGGAGACCCAGTACTTC	CASGAGLAGYGETQYF
TRBJ2-7	NA	TRBD1	TRBV27	TGTGCCAGCAGTTTAATGGGACAGGGGGACGAGCAGTACTTC	CASSLMGQGDEQYF